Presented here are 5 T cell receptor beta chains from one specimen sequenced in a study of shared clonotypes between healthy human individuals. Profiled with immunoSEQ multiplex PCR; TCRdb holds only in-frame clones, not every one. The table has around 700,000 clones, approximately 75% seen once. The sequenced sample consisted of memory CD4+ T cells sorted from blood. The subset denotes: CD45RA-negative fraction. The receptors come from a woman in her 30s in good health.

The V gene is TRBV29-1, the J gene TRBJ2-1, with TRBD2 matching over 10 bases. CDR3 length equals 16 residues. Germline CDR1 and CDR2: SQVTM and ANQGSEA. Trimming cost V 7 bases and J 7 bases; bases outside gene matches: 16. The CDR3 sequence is CSGLGGAGGHYNEQFF. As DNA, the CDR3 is TGCAGCGGCCTCGGTGGAGCGGGAGGGCATTATAATGAGCAGTTCTTC.

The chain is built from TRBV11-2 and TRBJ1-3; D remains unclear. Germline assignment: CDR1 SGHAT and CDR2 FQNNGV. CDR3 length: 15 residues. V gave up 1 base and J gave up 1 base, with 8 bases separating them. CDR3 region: CASSLVMGSGNTIYF. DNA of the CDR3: TGTGCCAGCAGCTTAGTTATGGGGTCTGGAAACACCATATATTTT.

The CDR3 DNA follows: TGTGCCAGCAGTCTAATTGACAGCACAGATACGCAGTATTTT. The encoded protein is CASSLIDSTDTQYF. The chain links TRBV2 to TRBJ2-3; D gene ambiguous. Germline V CDR1 and CDR2: SNHLY, FYNNEI. V was clipped by 5 bases and J by 0 bases, with 9 bases between them. CDR3 length: 14 amino acids.

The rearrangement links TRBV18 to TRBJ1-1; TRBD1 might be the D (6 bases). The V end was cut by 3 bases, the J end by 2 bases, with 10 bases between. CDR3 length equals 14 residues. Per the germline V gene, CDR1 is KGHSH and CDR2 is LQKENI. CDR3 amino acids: CASSPGHQNTEAFF. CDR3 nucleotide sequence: TGTGCCAGCTCACCGGGACACCAAAACACTGAAGCTTTCTTT.

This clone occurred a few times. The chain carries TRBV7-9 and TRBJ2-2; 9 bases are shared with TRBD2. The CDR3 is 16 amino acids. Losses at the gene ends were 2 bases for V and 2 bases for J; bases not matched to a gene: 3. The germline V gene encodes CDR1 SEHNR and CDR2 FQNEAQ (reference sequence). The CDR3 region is CASSLSLAGNTGELFF. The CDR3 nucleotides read TGTGCCAGCAGCTTAAGCCTAGCGGGAAACACCGGGGAGCTGTTTTTT.